The 15 T cell receptor beta chains reported below all come from one sample, sequenced in a study of early T cells in non-severe SARS-CoV-2 infection. From the 5' RACE reads, TCRdb called clonotypes with MiXCR, one entry per CDR3 protein. The profile shows approximately 71,000 distinct CDR3 sequences, 12% to 15% of them singletons. The sequencing input was whole blood. These receptors all stem from an adult who was a healthcare worker with PCR-confirmed SARS-CoV-2 infection or an uninfected control (not recorded which).

The V call is TRBV6-2 or TRBV6-3, the J call TRBJ1-1; D not resolved. In germline, CDR1 is MNHEY, CDR2 SVGEGT. The CDR3 is 15 residues long. Trimming cost V 5 bases and J 0 bases, with 13 bases left between them. The CDR3 DNA sequence: TGTGCCAGCAGTCCCCACGGTATTATGAACACTGAAGCTTTCTTT. This codes for CASSPHGIMNTEAFF.

This clonotype has at least ten counts. The CDR3 sequence is CSVEDLIGTEAFF. CDR3 DNA sequence: TGCAGCGTTGAAGATCTTATAGGGACTGAAGCTTTCTTT. The J gene is TRBJ1-1, the V gene TRBV29-1; D call uncertain. CDR1 and CDR2 (germline): SQVTM, ANQGSEA. The CDR3 loop spans 13 amino acids. Trimming stripped 0 bases from V and 5 bases from J, with 10 bases between.

The V and J genes are TRBV28 and TRBJ2-3; D ambiguous. The CDR3 is 17 residues long. Trimming took off 4 bases at V and 0 bases at J, with 17 bases between the two ends. CDR1 MDHEN and CDR2 SYDVKM come from the germline V gene. The CDR3 spells CASSSIPRWASTDTQYF. The CDR3 region has the DNA TGTGCCAGCAGTTCTATCCCCCGGTGGGCAAGCACAGATACGCAGTATTTT.

J is TRBJ2-2 and V is TRBV6-1; D not resolved. The CDR3 totals 13 residues. Trimming removed 7 bases from V and 6 bases from J, with 12 bases in between. CDR1 and CDR2 from the germline V gene are MNHNS and SASEGT. The CDR3 coding sequence is TGTGCCAGCACGGTATCGCCGGCCGGGGAGCTGTTTTTT. Its translation: CASTVSPAGELFF.

The V and J genes are TRBV20-1 and TRBJ2-5; no reliable D call. Germline lookup yields CDR1 DFQATT and CDR2 SNEGSKA (reference sequence). CDR3 length: 11 residues. With 3 bases removed from V and 1 base from J, the gap between germline ends came to 3 bases. The CDR3 protein is CSARPQETQYF. In nucleotides, the CDR3 is TGCAGTGCTAGGCCCCAAGAGACCCAGTACTTC.

This chain uses TRBV7-2 with TRBJ1-4; D gene unclear. Germline V gives CDR1 SGHTA, CDR2 FQGNSA. The CDR3 spans 15 residues. Trimming took 5 bases from V and 2 from J, leaving 12 bases between them. For the CDR3, the DNA is TGTGCCAGCAGCGAGGAAATGGGCACTAATGAAAAACTGTTTTTT. Its translation: CASSEEMGTNEKLFF.

The chain has TRBV10-3 and TRBJ2-1, with D tentatively TRBD2 (7 bases). V was cut by 10 bases and J by 4 bases, with 23 bases left in between. Germline V gene lookup returns CDR1 ENHRY and CDR2 SYGVKD. This CDR3 region has 16 residues. This CDR3 reads CATRAGMGGAYNEQFF. The CDR3 DNA sequence: TGTGCCACCCGCGCTGGGATGGGGGGGGCTTACAATGAGCAGTTCTTC.

This clonotype turned up a few times. The chain is built from TRBV19 and TRBJ1-2; TRBD1 matches at 9 bases. The V gene's germline CDR1 is LNHDA and CDR2 SQIVND (reference sequence). V trimming: 0 bases; J trimming: 1 base; junction bases outside the gene matches: 9. The CDR3 spans 18 residues. The CDR3 region is CASSIDLDRGTFNYGYTF. As DNA, the CDR3 is TGTGCCAGTAGTATAGATCTCGACAGGGGGACTTTTAACTATGGCTACACCTTC. Full variable domain (remainder filled in from reference TRBV19 and TRBJ1-2): DGGITQSPKYLFRKEGQNVTLSCEQNLNHDAMYWYRQDPGQGLRLIYYSQIVNDFQKGDIAEGYSVSREKKESFPLTVTSAQKNPTAFYLCASSIDLDRGTFNYGYTFGSGTRLTVV.

The sample holds a few counts of this clonotype. The genes are TRBV20-1 and TRBJ2-7; possible D gene TRBD2, 6 bases. Looked up from germline, CDR1 is DFQATT and CDR2 is SNEGSKA (reference sequence). This CDR3 region has 12 residues. V gave up 0 bases and J gave up 6 bases, with 9 bases separating them. The CDR3 here is CSAREGGREQYF. The CDR3 nucleotides read TGCAGTGCTAGAGAGGGGGGTCGCGAGCAGTACTTC.

This clonotype occurred many times. V and J are TRBV6-5 and TRBJ2-7; D might be TRBD1 (5 bases). V was trimmed by 2 bases and J by 0 bases, leaving 8 bases between them. The germline CDR1 and CDR2 sequences are MNHEY and SVGAGI. This CDR3 has 14 amino acids. CDR3 protein: CASSYEGASYEQYF. The CDR3 DNA reads as TGTGCCAGCAGTTACGAAGGGGCCTCCTACGAGCAGTACTTC.

At least ten counts were recorded for this clonotype. V gene TRBV30 combines with J gene TRBJ2-2; D uncertain. Germline assignment: CDR1 GTSNPN and CDR2 SVGIG (reference sequence). This CDR3 is built from 14 residues. Trimming took 0 bases from V and 2 from J, leaving 7 bases between them. CDR3 loop: CAWSVARNTGELFF. CDR3 DNA: TGTGCCTGGAGTGTGGCCCGAAACACCGGGGAGCTGTTTTTT.

This clonotype has only a few counts. The chain links TRBV5-4 to TRBJ2-1; TRBD1 is a possible D gene (5 bases). This CDR3 has 15 amino acids. The V and J ends lost 0 bases and 7 bases respectively, with 14 bases between them. From germline, CDR1 is SGHNT and CDR2 YYREEE (reference sequence). The DNA of the CDR3 is TGTGCCAGCAGCTTGGACAGGTCCTATATGAATGAGCAGTTCTTC. This encodes CASSLDRSYMNEQFF.

This chain joins TRBV5-6 and TRBJ2-7, with D uncertain. V lost 2 bases, J lost 1 base, and 7 bases lay in between. CDR1 SGHDT and CDR2 YYEEEE come from the germline V gene. This CDR3 comprises 13 residues. The CDR3 region is CASSFRVSYEQYF. The CDR3 nucleotides read TGTGCCAGCAGCTTTCGTGTTTCCTACGAGCAGTACTTC. Drawing the rest from reference TRBV5-6 and TRBJ2-7, the complete variable domain is DAGVTQSPTHLIKTRGQQVTLRCSPKSGHDTVSWYQQALGQGPQFIFQYYEEEERQRGNFPDRFSGHQFPNYSSELNVNALLLGDSALYLCASSFRVSYEQYFGPGTRLTVT.

The CDR3 is CASSAGTGTVSTEAFF. The CDR3, as DNA: TGTGCCAGCAGCGCAGGGACAGGGACGGTGAGCACTGAAGCTTTCTTT. V usage is TRBV5-4 and J usage is TRBJ1-1; 9 bases agree with TRBD1. V was pared by 4 bases and J by 4 bases, with 11 bases of the junction left unmatched. Germline loops: CDR1 SGHNT, CDR2 YYREEE (reference sequence). CDR3 length: 16 residues. Full variable domain (remainder filled in from reference TRBV5-4 and TRBJ1-1): ETGVTQSPTHLIKTRGQQVTLRCSSQSGHNTVSWYQQALGQGPQFIFQYYREEENGRGNFPPRFSGLQFPNYSSELNVNALELDDSALYLCASSAGTGTVSTEAFFGQGTRLTVV.

This clonotype was recorded at least ten times. The chain is built from TRBV20-1 and TRBJ1-5; D not certain. The CDR3 extends over 12 amino acids. Germline V gene sequence: CDR1 DFQATT, CDR2 SNEGSKA (reference sequence). The V end lost 5 bases, the J end lost 7 bases, and 12 bases lay between the germline ends. CDR3 in DNA: TGCAGTGCTCCCGTGCCCGGGCAGCCCCAGCATTTT. The encoded protein is CSAPVPGQPQHF.